These 23 T cell receptor beta chains originate from one sample sequenced in a study of Tregs in tolerant kidney transplant recipients. Sequencing used immunoSEQ multiplex PCR; TCRdb keeps in-frame clones, though not all of them. The sample yields approximately 99,000 clones, roughly 90% seen once. This sample comprised CD4+ T cells from blood, obtained before the transplant. The receptor set was obtained from a human donor who received a combined kidney and bone marrow transplant.

Here the CDR3 DNA reads TGTGCCAGCTCACCAGTCACTTCGAACACTGAAGCTTTCTTT. Its protein is CASSPVTSNTEAFF. The chain recombines TRBV18 with TRBJ1-1; D remains ambiguous. V was cut by 2 bases and J by 1 base, with 8 bases left in between. This CDR3 is 14 amino acids long. CDR1 is KGHSH, CDR2 LQKENI, per germline.

The V gene is TRBV7-9, the J gene TRBJ2-7, with D tentatively TRBD2 (7 bases). Per germline, CDR1 SEHNR and CDR2 FQNEAQ (reference sequence). The CDR3 extends over 17 amino acids. Trimming took off 5 bases at V and 2 bases at J, with 22 bases between the two ends. DNA of the CDR3: TGTGCCAGCAGCCCCCAGGGGAGAGCGGGACATCCCTACGAGCAGTACTTC. Protein: CASSPQGRAGHPYEQYF.

This clone was seen just once. This chain connects TRBV5-1 to TRBJ2-7, with 7 bases fitting TRBD2. CDR3 length: 15 residues. The junction had 6 bases not matched to a gene; V was cut back by 0 bases and J by 3 bases. Germline CDR1 and CDR2: SGHRS and YFSETQ. CDR3: CASSLAIGGFYEQYF. The CDR3 DNA is TGCGCCAGCAGCTTGGCTATCGGGGGGTTCTACGAGCAGTACTTC.

The CDR3 region is CASSRTGATNEKLFF. The CDR3 nucleotides are TGTGCCAGCAGCCGGACGGGGGCAACTAATGAAAAACTGTTTTTT. The rearrangement joins TRBV5-4 to TRBJ1-4; possible D gene TRBD1, 5 bases. Germline V CDR1 and CDR2: SGHNT, YYREEE (reference sequence). The CDR3 covers 15 residues. V shed 4 bases and J shed 0 bases, with 10 bases lying between them.

This clone was observed a single time. This chain joins TRBV4-1 and TRBJ2-7; D is unclear. This CDR3 is 16 amino acids long. Germline V CDR1 and CDR2: MGHRA, YSYEKL. The V end lost 4 bases, the J end lost 6 bases, and 22 bases lay between the germline ends. The CDR3 coding sequence is TGCGCCAGCAGCCCCCCCATCGGGTCCGCCCCCCCCGAGCAGTACTTC. It encodes CASSPPIGSAPPEQYF.

The rearrangement links TRBV5-6 to TRBJ1-2; TRBD1 matches at 7 bases. The CDR3 contains 13 residues. J gave up 6 bases and V 0 bases, and 2 bases lay outside the gene matches. CDR1 and CDR2 from the germline V gene are SGHDT and YYEEEE. CDR3 amino acids: CASSLGRGHGYTF. In DNA form, the CDR3 reads TGTGCCAGCAGCTTGGGTAGGGGGCATGGCTACACCTTC.

V usage is TRBV11-2 and J usage is TRBJ1-1; no clear D gene. V lost 4 bases to trimming and J lost 1 base, with 7 bases between them. The CDR3 is made up of 13 amino acids. Germline loops: CDR1 SGHAT, CDR2 FQNNGV. This chain's CDR3 is CASSWERNTEAFF. The CDR3 DNA follows: TGTGCCAGCAGCTGGGAGAGGAACACTGAAGCTTTCTTT.

This rearrangement joins TRBV28 to TRBJ2-5; 7 bases agree with TRBD1. Trimming cost V 5 bases and J 2 bases; bases outside gene matches: 8. Looked up from germline, CDR1 is MDHEN and CDR2 is SYDVKM. This CDR3 has 15 residues. The CDR3 loop reads CASSPNDRVQETQYF. Written as DNA, the CDR3 is TGTGCCAGCAGTCCAAATGACAGGGTGCAAGAGACCCAGTACTTC.

This clone turned up a few times. This chain links TRBV7-9 with TRBJ2-7; 10 bases match TRBD1. CDR1 and CDR2 (germline): SEHNR, FQNEAQ (reference sequence). The CDR3 totals 14 residues. The V segment lost 5 bases and the J segment 4 bases; nucleotides outside the gene matches: 5. CDR3 region: CASSPGQGGYEQYF. CDR3 in DNA: TGTGCCAGCAGCCCAGGACAGGGGGGGTACGAGCAGTACTTC.

This chain links TRBV7-8 with TRBJ2-1, with D maybe TRBD2 (6 bases). Trimming pared 5 bases from V and 1 base from J, leaving 18 bases between. Germline CDR1 and CDR2: SGHVS and FQNEAQ. The CDR3 runs to 17 residues. The chain's CDR3 is CASSPGIRESSYNEQFF. Written as DNA, the CDR3 is TGTGCCAGCAGCCCCGGGATACGGGAGAGTTCCTACAATGAGCAGTTCTTC.

This clone appeared once. The chain links TRBV27 to TRBJ2-5, with 7 bases matching TRBD2. Germline V lookup: CDR1 MNHEY, CDR2 SMNVEV (reference sequence). V lost 3 bases to trimming and J lost 1 base; unmatched junction nucleotides: 5. This CDR3 is 15 amino acids long. The CDR3 loop is CASSFGREIQETQYF. The CDR3 DNA is TGTGCCAGCAGTTTCGGGCGGGAGATCCAAGAGACCCAGTACTTC.

V and J are TRBV6-5 and TRBJ2-1; TRBD1 matches 9 bases. V shed 6 bases, J shed 8 bases, and the junction held 8 bases outside the gene matches. The CDR3 length is 14 residues. Looked up from germline, CDR1 is MNHEY and CDR2 is SVGAGI. CDR3 sequence reads: CASRAGQGLDEQFF. CDR3 bases: TGTGCCAGCAGAGCGGGACAGGGTTTAGATGAGCAGTTCTTC.

The chain uses TRBV6-6 and TRBJ1-1, with a possible D match to TRBD1 (6 bases). With 6 bases removed from V and 5 bases from J, the gap between germline ends came to 10 bases. The CDR3 is made up of 12 amino acids. CDR1 and CDR2 from the germline V gene are MNHNY and SVGAGI (reference sequence). The CDR3 sequence is CASRRTGTEAFF. CDR3 coding DNA: TGTGCCAGCAGGCGTACAGGGACTGAAGCTTTCTTT.

This sequence joins TRBV28 and TRBJ2-1; D is unclear. Trimming took off 5 bases at V and 3 bases at J, with 14 bases between the two ends. Looked up from germline, CDR1 is MDHEN and CDR2 is SYDVKM. The CDR3 consists of 15 residues. The CDR3 reads CASSPDLVHYNEQFF. CDR3 nucleotides: TGTGCCAGCAGTCCCGACCTAGTTCACTACAATGAGCAGTTCTTC.

This chain links TRBV18 with TRBJ1-1; TRBD1 matches at 8 bases. Germline CDR1 and CDR2: KGHSH and LQKENI. J was trimmed by 4 bases and V by 6 bases; bases with no gene match: 4. CDR3 length: 13 residues. This CDR3 is CASSPQGATEAFF. CDR3 nucleotide sequence: TGTGCCAGCTCCCCTCAGGGGGCCACTGAAGCTTTCTTT.

The rearrangement links TRBV5-4 to TRBJ1-2; 7 positions agree with TRBD1. The ends lost 4 bases at V and 7 bases at J; junction bases unmatched: 7. Germline-derived CDR1 and CDR2 are SGHNT and YYREEE (reference sequence). This CDR3 has 13 residues. CDR3: CASSRGTASGYTF. The CDR3 DNA is TGTGCCAGCAGCCGCGGGACAGCAAGTGGCTACACCTTC.

Comments on this clone: The sample has other DNA sequences that encode this CDR3 too. The chain carries TRBV11-2 and TRBJ2-5; no clear D gene. V gave up 1 base and J gave up 5 bases, with 8 bases separating them. CDR1 is SGHAT, CDR2 FQNNGV, per germline. The CDR3 sequence is 13 residues long. The CDR3 DNA reads as TGTGCCAGCAGCTTAGCCCTCAGGGAGACCCAGTACTTC. As protein: CASSLALRETQYF.

The DNA of the CDR3 is TGTGCCAGCAGTTTCGGCAGGGGGCGAACTGAAGCTTTCTTT. Amino acids: CASSFGRGRTEAFF. This chain joins TRBV28 and TRBJ1-1; 8 bases map to TRBD1. Per germline, CDR1 MDHEN and CDR2 SYDVKM. This CDR3 region has 14 residues. After removal of 3 bases from V and 5 bases from J, the junction contained 5 bases not matched to a gene.

V and J are TRBV7-2 and TRBJ1-1; 8 nucleotides match TRBD1. The CDR3 totals 16 residues. Germline V gives CDR1 SGHTA, CDR2 FQGNSA. V was clipped by 4 bases and J by 5 bases; unmatched bases: 12. CDR3 DNA sequence: TGTGCCAGCAGCTCAGCGGTAAGGACAGGGAGGACTGAAGCTTTCTTT. Translating gives CASSSAVRTGRTEAFF. The full variable domain, in which reference TRBV7-2 and TRBJ1-1 provide the parts outside the CDR3, is GAGVSQSPSNKVTEKGKDVELRCDPISGHTALYWYRQSLGQGLEFLIYFQGNSAPDKSGLPSDRFSAERTGGSVSTLTIQRTQQEDSAVYLCASSSAVRTGRTEAFFGQGTRLTVV.

The genes are TRBV2 and TRBJ2-2; possibly TRBD2 for D (6 bases). Germline V gene data show CDR1 as SNHLY and CDR2 as FYNNEI. V shed 7 bases and J shed 8 bases, with 14 bases lying between them. This CDR3 spans 13 amino acids. For the CDR3, the DNA is TGTGCCAGCAACAGATTCGCGGGAGGGGAGCTGTTTTTT. It codes for CASNRFAGGELFF. Full variable domain (outside the CDR3, taken from reference TRBV2 and TRBJ2-2): EPEVTQTPSHQVTQMGQEVILRCVPISNHLYFYWYRQILGQKVEFLVSFYNNEISEKSEIFDDQFSVERPDGSNFTLKIRSTKLEDSAMYFCASNRFAGGELFFGEGSRLTVL.

The chain couples TRBV28 to TRBJ2-6; 9 bases agree with TRBD1. Germline assignment: CDR1 MDHEN and CDR2 SYDVKM. This CDR3 is built from 14 residues. Trimming at V came to 6 bases and at J to 3 bases, leaving 0 bases not matched to a gene. The CDR3, as DNA: TGTGCCAGCAGGACAGGGGGTGGGGCCAACGTCCTGACTTTC. The encoded protein is CASRTGGGANVLTF.

This chain joins TRBV9 and TRBJ2-1; 8 bases agree with TRBD2. From germline, CDR1 is SGDLS and CDR2 YYNGEE. This CDR3 region has 16 residues. Trimming removed 0 bases from V and 2 bases from J; junction bases left unmatched: 4. The CDR3 nucleotides are TGTGCCAGCAGCGTAGCTGGCGGGGGGACCTACAATGAGCAGTTCTTC. The encoded protein is CASSVAGGGTYNEQFF.

The rearrangement uses TRBV28 and TRBJ1-2; 9 bases line up with TRBD1. Germline V CDR1 and CDR2: MDHEN, SYDVKM. V shed 6 bases and J 8 bases; nucleotides not matched to a gene: 10. There are 14 residues in the CDR3. CDR3 nucleotides: TGTGCCAGCAGCCAGACAGGGGGAGCCGGCGGCTACACCTTC. It translates to CASSQTGGAGGYTF.